The sequence of this T cell receptor beta chain was determined in a study of technical replicates of blood from four donors (TCRdb year 2017). About this clone itself: The antigen it binds to is not known. Nothing much larger sits one base from this clone, and base qualities are not available.

V has 3 bases trimmed and J has 8 bases trimmed; junction bases matching no gene number 8. The CDR3 covers 14 residues, taking in both the cysteine and the phenylalanine. Only CDR3 DNA is held: 42 bases, read in frame from base 1. CDR1 LGHNA and CDR2 YNFKEQ are derived from the germline V gene. The method was the immunoSEQ multiplex PCR assay. TCRdb's version of the immuneACCESS table is confined to in-frame rearrangements and falls short of the full clone set. An unresolved V gene accounts for under half of the shortfall where checked; the remainder is of unknown origin. The sample contains tens of thousands of clones, around 94% of them found a single time. The ten largest clones capture approximately 0.25% of the sample.

Source material: T cells isolated from PBMCs. The V gene is TRBV4-2 and the J gene is TRBJ1-2, and 8 bases in between align with TRBD1. This clonotype originated in a human donor in good health. The CDR3 region reads CASSQDRASGGYTF. In nucleotide form, the sequence is TGTGCCAGCAGCCAGGACAGGGCTTCGGGCGGCTACACCTTC.